The TCR beta chain under discussion was sequenced for a study of glioma-infiltrating T cells after dendritic cell vaccination (dated by TCRdb to 2015 to 2016). With regard to the full study: The cohort included about 15 glioblastoma patients drawn from Phase I and II dendritic cell vaccination trials, of whom 9 were newly diagnosed and 6 had recurrent disease. Survival after dendritic cell vaccination was correlated with TCR sequencing metrics such as TIL content and the overlap between tumor and blood repertoires. The vaccine was prepared from monocyte-derived dendritic cells that were cultured for roughly seven days with IL-4 and GM-CSF and then pulsed overnight with autologous tumor lysate. Three intradermal dendritic cell vaccine injections were administered to patients at biweekly intervals in the arm below the axilla. Deep sequencing of TCR beta CDR3 regions was used to quantify tumor-infiltrating lymphocyte content and compare tumor and blood repertoires in dendritic cell-vaccinated glioblastoma patients. Between the early 2000s and the early 2010s, patients were given autologous tumor lysate-pulsed dendritic cell vaccination. Beyond this particular receptor, the publication reports: The three-group TCR overlap response model was described as speculative and requiring prospective validation. The cohort was small and heterogeneous, with few patients having full blood and tumor sets and even fewer initial-recurrent tumor pairs. No direct relationship between TCR clonality and survival was found, suggesting a diverse polyclonal response may matter. After dendritic cell vaccination, a higher estimated pretreatment TIL content predicted longer time to progression and overall survival.

Concerning this clone itself: Its antigen is currently not known. Per-nucleotide qualities are absent, and no much larger clonotype sits a single base away.

The intended sense of this specimen's time point label: after dendritic cell vaccination, including at tumor progression/relapse. To be selected, patients needed enough residual fresh-frozen tumor tissue and more than two years of available survival data. Although molecular status otherwise differed among the glioblastoma patients, no patient had an isocitrate dehydrogenase mutation. PBMC were collected before vaccination, two weeks after the third vaccination, and at tumor progression if progression occurred. The Qiagen DNeasy Blood extraction Kit was used to extract genomic DNA. TCRB CDR3 regions were amplified from about 2 ug genomic DNA, or all available DNA if less, using the immunoSEQ assay. Multiplex PCR used 60 forward primers for TCR V beta segments and 13 reverse primers for J beta segments. To estimate reads per starting template, synthetic control templates were spiked into each sample at limiting dilution. The Illumina HiSeq System generated 87 bp sequencing reads. Turning to the authors' computational methods: To remove PCR and sequencing errors, closely related sequences were merged with a nearest neighbor algorithm. TCR overlap was defined as the percentage of unique tumor TCR beta sequences that were also found in the peripheral blood of the same patient. Here the immuneACCESS table is served through TCRdb, limited to in-frame sequences with V and J called. Missing clones are a known gap in these copies; in checked studies unresolved V genes cover under half, and the rest lacks a known reason. V and J calls plus clone size are reproduced from that table; the DNA served to infer D and trimming. The sample table shows more than 45,000 clones, and roughly 80% are seen once. The leading ten clones occupy 15% to 19% of the sample.

In the germline V gene, CDR1 corresponds to SGHDT and CDR2 to YYEEEE. The CDR3 runs 16 amino acids, cysteine and phenylalanine included. CDR3 DNA is the only sequence kept; it has 48 bases, read in frame from the first base. Compared with germline, V lacks 4 bases and J lacks 2 bases; bases without a gene match: 7. Sequenced here: blood, sampled after dendritic cell vaccination. The sequence came from a human donor with glioblastoma. This receptor chain uses TRBV5-6 and TRBJ1-5; 9 of the junction bases match TRBD1. CDR3 sequence: CASSGWTGAGNQPQHF. Here is the DNA: TGTGCCAGCAGCGGATGGACAGGGGCGGGCAATCAGCCCCAGCATTTT.